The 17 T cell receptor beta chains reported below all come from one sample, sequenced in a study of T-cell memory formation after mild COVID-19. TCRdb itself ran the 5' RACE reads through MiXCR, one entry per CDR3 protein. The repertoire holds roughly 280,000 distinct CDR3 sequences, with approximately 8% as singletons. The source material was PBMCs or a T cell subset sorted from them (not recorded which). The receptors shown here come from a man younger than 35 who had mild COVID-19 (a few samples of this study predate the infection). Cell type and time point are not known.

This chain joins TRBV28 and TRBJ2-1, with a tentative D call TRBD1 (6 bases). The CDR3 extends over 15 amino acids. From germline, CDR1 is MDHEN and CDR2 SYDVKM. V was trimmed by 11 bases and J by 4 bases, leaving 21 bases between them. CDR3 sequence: CAGGTTGHGYNEQFF. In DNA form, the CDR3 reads TGTGCCGGGGGCACCACAGGCCATGGGTACAATGAGCAGTTCTTC. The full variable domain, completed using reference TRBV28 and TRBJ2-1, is DVKVTQSSRYLVKRTGEKVFLECVQDMDHENMFWYRQDPGLGLRLIYFSYDVKMKEKGDIPEGYSVSREKKERFSLILESASTNQTSMYLCAGGTTGHGYNEQFFGPGTRLTVL.

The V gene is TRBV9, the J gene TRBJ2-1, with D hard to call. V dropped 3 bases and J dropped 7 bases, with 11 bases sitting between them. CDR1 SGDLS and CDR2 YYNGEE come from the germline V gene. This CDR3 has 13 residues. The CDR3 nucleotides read TGTGCCAGCAGCGCGACCCCTACAAATGAGCAGTTCTTC. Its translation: CASSATPTNEQFF. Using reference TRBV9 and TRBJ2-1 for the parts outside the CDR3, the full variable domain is DSGVTQTPKHLITATGQRVTLRCSPRSGDLSVYWYQQSLDQGLQFLIQYYNGEERAKGNILERFSAQQFPDLHSELNLSSLELGDSALYFCASSATPTNEQFFGPGTRLTVL.

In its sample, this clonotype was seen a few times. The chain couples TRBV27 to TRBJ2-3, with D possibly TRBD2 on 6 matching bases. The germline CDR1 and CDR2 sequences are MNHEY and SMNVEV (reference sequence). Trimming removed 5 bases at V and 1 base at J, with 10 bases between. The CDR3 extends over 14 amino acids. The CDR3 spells CASSSGYRTDTQYF. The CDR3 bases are TGTGCCAGCAGTAGCGGGTACCGCACAGATACGCAGTATTTT.

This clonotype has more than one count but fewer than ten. The CDR3 DNA follows: TGCGCCAGCAATTACAGGGGGGGCAACACTGAAGCTTTCTTT. It is translated as CASNYRGGNTEAFF. The J gene is TRBJ1-1, the V gene TRBV5-1; TRBD1 matches 8 bases. The CDR3 is 14 residues long. From germline, CDR1 is SGHRS and CDR2 YFSETQ. The trim removed 6 bases at V and 2 bases at J, leaving 6 bases unmatched.

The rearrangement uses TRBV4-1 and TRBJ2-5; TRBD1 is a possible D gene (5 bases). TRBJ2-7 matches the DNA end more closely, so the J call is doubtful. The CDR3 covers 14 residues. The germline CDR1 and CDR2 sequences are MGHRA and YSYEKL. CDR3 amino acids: CASSEKMNRYEQYF. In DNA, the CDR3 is TGCGCCAGCAGCGAAAAGATGAACAGGTACGAGCAGTACTTC.

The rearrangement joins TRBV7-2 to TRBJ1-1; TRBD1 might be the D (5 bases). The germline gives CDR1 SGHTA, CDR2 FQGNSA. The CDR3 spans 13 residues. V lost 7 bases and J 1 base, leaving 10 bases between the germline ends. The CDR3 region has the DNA TGTGCCAGCAACCGTAGGGGGAACACTGAAGCTTTCTTT. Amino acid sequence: CASNRRGNTEAFF.

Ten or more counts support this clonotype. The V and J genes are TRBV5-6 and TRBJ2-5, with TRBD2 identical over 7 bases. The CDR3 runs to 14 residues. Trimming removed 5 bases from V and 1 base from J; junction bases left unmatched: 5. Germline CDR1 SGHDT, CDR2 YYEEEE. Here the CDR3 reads CASRGRDLQETQYF. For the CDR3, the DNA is TGTGCCAGCAGGGGGAGGGACCTCCAAGAGACCCAGTACTTC. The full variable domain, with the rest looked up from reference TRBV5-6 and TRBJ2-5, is DAGVTQSPTHLIKTRGQQVTLRCSPKSGHDTVSWYQQALGQGPQFIFQYYEEEERQRGNFPDRFSGHQFPNYSSELNVNALLLGDSALYLCASRGRDLQETQYFGPGTRLLVL.

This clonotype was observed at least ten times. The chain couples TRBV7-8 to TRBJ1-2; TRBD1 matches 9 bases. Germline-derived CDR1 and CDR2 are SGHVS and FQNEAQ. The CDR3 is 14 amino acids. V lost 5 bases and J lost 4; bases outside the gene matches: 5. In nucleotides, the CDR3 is TGTGCCAGCAGCGAGGGACAGGGAATCTATGGCTACACCTTC. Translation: CASSEGQGIYGYTF.

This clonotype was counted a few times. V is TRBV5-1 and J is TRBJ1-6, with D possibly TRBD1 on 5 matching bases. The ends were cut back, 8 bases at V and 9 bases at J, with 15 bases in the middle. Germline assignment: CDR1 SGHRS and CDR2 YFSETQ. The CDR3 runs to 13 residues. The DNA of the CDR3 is TGCGCCAGTAAGCGGGACTTCGTTTCACCCCTCCACTTT. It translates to CASKRDFVSPLHF.

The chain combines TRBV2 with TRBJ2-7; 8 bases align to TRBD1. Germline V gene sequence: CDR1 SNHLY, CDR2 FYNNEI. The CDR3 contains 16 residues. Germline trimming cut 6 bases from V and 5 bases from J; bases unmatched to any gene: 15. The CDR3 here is CASSQPSRTGSNEQYF. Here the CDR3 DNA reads TGTGCCAGCAGCCAACCAAGCAGGACAGGGTCCAACGAGCAGTACTTC.

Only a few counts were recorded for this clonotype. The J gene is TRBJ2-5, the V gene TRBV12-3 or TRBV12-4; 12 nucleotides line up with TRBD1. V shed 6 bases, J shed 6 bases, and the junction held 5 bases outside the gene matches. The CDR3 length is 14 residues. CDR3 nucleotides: TGTGCCAGCAGGGGGACAGGGGGCCTGAAGACCCAGTACTTC. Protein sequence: CASRGTGGLKTQYF.

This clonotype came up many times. CDR3 amino acids: CASSTMTGYEQYV. As DNA, the CDR3 is TGTGCCAGCAGCACGATGACAGGCTACGAGCAGTACGTC. The chain carries TRBV5-6 and TRBJ2-7, with D perhaps TRBD1 (6 bases). Germline V gives CDR1 SGHDT, CDR2 YYEEEE. Trimming cost V 4 bases and J 3 bases, with 11 bases left between them. This CDR3 comprises 13 residues.

CDR3 sequence reads: CASRFGRLSGNTIYF. The CDR3 DNA reads as TGTGCCAGCAGGTTTGGAAGACTCTCTGGAAACACCATATATTTT. This rearrangement joins TRBV28 to TRBJ1-3; D ambiguous. The V end was cut by 6 bases, the J end by 0 bases, with 12 bases between. Germline V lookup: CDR1 MDHEN, CDR2 SYDVKM. The CDR3 has 15 amino acids.

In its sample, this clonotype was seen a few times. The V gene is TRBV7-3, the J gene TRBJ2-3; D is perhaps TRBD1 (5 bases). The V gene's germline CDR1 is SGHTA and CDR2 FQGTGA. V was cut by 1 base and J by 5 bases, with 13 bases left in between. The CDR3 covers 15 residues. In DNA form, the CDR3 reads TGTGCCAGCAGCTTAAACGCAGGGTCGGGAGATACGCAGTATTTT. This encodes CASSLNAGSGDTQYF.

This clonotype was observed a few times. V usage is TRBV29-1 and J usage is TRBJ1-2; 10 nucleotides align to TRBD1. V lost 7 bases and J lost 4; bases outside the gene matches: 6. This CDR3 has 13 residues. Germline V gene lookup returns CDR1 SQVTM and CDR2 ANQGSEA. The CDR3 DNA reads TGCAGCGCTATCGGGACAGGGGCCTATGGCTACACCTTC. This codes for CSAIGTGAYGYTF.

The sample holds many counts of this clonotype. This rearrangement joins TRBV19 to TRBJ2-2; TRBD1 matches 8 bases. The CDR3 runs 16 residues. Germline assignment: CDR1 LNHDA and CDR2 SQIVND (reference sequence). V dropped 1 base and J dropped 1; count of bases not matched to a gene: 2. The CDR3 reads CASSIVGTGNTGELFF. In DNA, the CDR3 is TGTGCCAGTAGTATAGTCGGGACAGGGAACACCGGGGAGCTGTTTTTT.

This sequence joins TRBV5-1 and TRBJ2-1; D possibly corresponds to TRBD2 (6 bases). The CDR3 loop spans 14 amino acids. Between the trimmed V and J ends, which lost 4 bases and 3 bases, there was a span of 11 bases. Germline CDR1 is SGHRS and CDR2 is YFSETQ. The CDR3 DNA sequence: TGCGCCAGCAGCGTGGGACTGGTCTACAATGAGCAGTTCTTC. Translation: CASSVGLVYNEQFF.